This T cell receptor beta chain was obtained from a study of blood T cell repertoires in COVID-19. On the study more broadly: The United States, Italy and Spain supplied acute and convalescent COVID-19 samples. T cells, B-cell-depleted T cells, or PBMCs provided the cDNA or gDNA that served as material.

The table lists this clone with a few counts. Assay: immunoSEQ multiplex PCR; the TCRdb copy retains only in-frame clones and omits some. Here the sample spans approximately 250,000 clones, 86% being singletons. This receptor was obtained from a man aged 35-49 years with active or convalescent COVID-19. Sequenced sample: peripheral blood.

This CDR3 is CASSLVRQGVVPQHF. The CDR3 bases are TGTGCCAGCAGTTTAGTCCGACAGGGGGTTGTGCCCCAGCATTTT. The V and J genes are TRBV28 and TRBJ1-5; TRBD1 matches 9 bases. The CDR3 is 15 residues long. J was trimmed by 9 bases and V by 2 bases; bases with no gene match: 8. CDR1 is MDHEN, CDR2 SYDVKM, per germline.